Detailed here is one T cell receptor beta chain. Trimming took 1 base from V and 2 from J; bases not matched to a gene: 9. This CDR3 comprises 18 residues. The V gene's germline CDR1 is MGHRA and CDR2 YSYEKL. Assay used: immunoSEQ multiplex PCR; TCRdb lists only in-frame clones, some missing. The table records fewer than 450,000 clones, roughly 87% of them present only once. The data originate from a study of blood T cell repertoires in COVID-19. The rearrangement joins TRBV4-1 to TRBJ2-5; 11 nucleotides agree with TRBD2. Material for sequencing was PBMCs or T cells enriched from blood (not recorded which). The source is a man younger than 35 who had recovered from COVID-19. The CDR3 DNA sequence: TGCGCCAGCAGCCAAGTAACTAGCGGGAGTTGGAGACAAGAGACCCAGTACTTC. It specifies CASSQVTSGSWRQETQYF.